This T cell receptor (beta chain) was obtained from a study of blood T cell repertoires in COVID-19. Looking at the study overall: Some COVID-19 samples were acute and others convalescent; all came from the United States, Italy and Spain.

Germline V gene sequence: CDR1 SGHVS, CDR2 FNYEAQ. The CDR3 runs 15 residues. V lost 4 bases to trimming and J lost 8 bases; unmatched junction nucleotides: 8. Assay: immunoSEQ multiplex PCR; the TCRdb copy retains only in-frame clones and omits some. The data show about 140,000 clones, roughly 80% seen once. This chain joins TRBV7-6 and TRBJ1-6, with 7 positions matching TRBD1. The receptor's source is a woman at least 80 years old with acute or convalescent COVID-19. Sequenced material: peripheral blood. CDR3 nucleotide sequence: TGTGCCAGCAGCTCATCACAGGGGTCGCATTCACCCCTCCACTTT. Protein: CASSSSQGSHSPLHF.